One sample yielded the 28 T cell receptor beta chains listed below, sequenced in a study of vaccination effects on CD4 cells after COVID-19. Antigens for these TCRs are unknown. CD4+ T cell isolation took place after 10 days of culture. The repertoire was sequenced with immunoSEQ multiplex PCR; TCRdb's copy has only in-frame clones and lacks some. Of approximately 50,000 clones in the sample, about three quarters were seen once. Sequenced here: CD4+ T cells from PBMCs cultured without peptide, sampled before COVID-19 vaccination. The receptors derive from a human donor who had a prior SARS-CoV-2 infection.

The rearrangement links TRBV4-2 to TRBJ2-3; TRBD2 might be the D (5 bases). The CDR3 sequence is 16 residues long. Germline V gene sequence: CDR1 LGHNA, CDR2 YNFKEQ. V lost 0 bases to trimming and J lost 2 bases, with 12 bases between them. CDR3 DNA sequence: TGTGCCAGCAGCCAAGATCGAGCGGCTTCCACAGATACGCAGTATTTT. This sequence encodes CASSQDRAASTDTQYF.

The chain links TRBV29-1 to TRBJ1-2, with unresolved D. CDR1 SQVTM and CDR2 ANQGSEA come from the germline V gene. V gave up 2 bases and J gave up 8 bases, with 6 bases separating them. This CDR3 region has 10 residues. The CDR3 here is CSVEFGGYTF. DNA of the CDR3: TGCAGCGTTGAATTTGGAGGCTACACCTTC.

The chain carries TRBV30 and TRBJ2-3; no reliable D call. CDR1 is GTSNPN, CDR2 SVGIG, per germline (reference sequence). With 0 bases removed from V and 6 bases from J, the gap between germline ends came to 10 bases. The CDR3 has 13 residues. CDR3 DNA: TGTGCCTGGAGTGTAGACCGTAGTGATACGCAGTATTTT. Translated: CAWSVDRSDTQYF.

This chain links TRBV5-1 with TRBJ2-7, with D unclear. CDR1 and CDR2 from the germline V gene are SGHRS and YFSETQ. The CDR3 is 14 amino acids. The V end was cut by 0 bases, the J end by 0 bases, with 7 bases between. The DNA for the CDR3 is TGCGCCAGCAGCTTGGCCACCACCTCCTACGAGCAGTACTTC. Its protein is CASSLATTSYEQYF.

The rearrangement joins TRBV2 to TRBJ2-5, with D possibly TRBD2 on 7 matching bases. This CDR3 is built from 13 residues. V dropped 9 bases and J dropped 7 bases, with 18 bases sitting between them. The germline CDR1 and CDR2 sequences are SNHLY and FYNNEI. For the CDR3, the DNA is TGTGCCAGTGAGGGGGGGCGCTTAGGGACCCAGTACTTC. It encodes CASEGGRLGTQYF.

The V call is TRBV5-5, the J call TRBJ1-5; no reliable D call. Deletions cut 3 bases from V and 5 bases from J, with 9 bases between. This CDR3 is built from 13 residues. Germline CDR1 and CDR2: SGHKS and YYEKEE (reference sequence). The CDR3 bases are TGTGCCAGCAGCTACCGATTGTATCAGCCCCAGCATTTT. Its protein product is CASSYRLYQPQHF.

This clone turned up a few times. This chain uses TRBV19 with TRBJ1-1; D unresolved. The CDR3 has 13 residues. Deletions cut 1 base from V and 6 bases from J, with 9 bases between. Per the germline V gene, CDR1 is LNHDA and CDR2 is SQIVND (reference sequence). Here the CDR3 DNA reads TGTGCCAGTAGTATAGTCGGGTTATCTGAAGCTTTCTTT. Amino acids: CASSIVGLSEAFF.

This chain links TRBV5-1 with TRBJ1-4; D is ambiguous. V shed 3 bases and J shed 2 bases, with 17 bases lying between them. The CDR3 runs to 17 residues. Germline V gives CDR1 SGHRS, CDR2 YFSETQ. CDR3 sequence (DNA): TGCGCCAGCAGCTCAACCGAGTTCGGGCAGACTAATGAAAAACTGTTTTTT. This translates into CASSSTEFGQTNEKLFF.

The chain combines TRBV9 with TRBJ2-2, with 8 bases that match TRBD2. This CDR3 is 16 amino acids long. The V gene's germline CDR1 is SGDLS and CDR2 YYNGEE. With 4 bases clipped from V and 2 bases from J, the junction kept 7 bases outside the gene matches. The DNA of the CDR3 is TGTGCCAGCAGCCCGCGGGGGGATTTTAACACCGGGGAGCTGTTTTTT. Translating it yields CASSPRGDFNTGELFF. The variable domain in full, completed from reference TRBV9 and TRBJ2-2, reads DSGVTQTPKHLITATGQRVTLRCSPRSGDLSVYWYQQSLDQGLQFLIQYYNGEERAKGNILERFSAQQFPDLHSELNLSSLELGDSALYFCASSPRGDFNTGELFFGEGSRLTVL.

The V call is TRBV7-3, the J call TRBJ2-5; TRBD2 aligns across 9 bases. The ends lost 3 bases at V and 5 bases at J; junction bases unmatched: 13. The CDR3 runs to 17 residues. CDR1 and CDR2 (germline): SGHTA, FQGTGA. The CDR3 protein is CASSLNPPGGGAETQYF. The CDR3, as DNA: TGTGCCAGCAGCTTGAACCCCCCGGGCGGGGGGGCCGAGACCCAGTACTTC.

J is TRBJ2-1 and V is TRBV11-3; D unclear. CDR1 and CDR2 (germline): SGHNT, YENEEA. The CDR3 has 16 amino acids. Trimming removed 5 bases at V and 6 bases at J, with 20 bases between. The CDR3 loop is CASSPRPPPLGNEQFF. The CDR3 DNA is TGTGCCAGCAGCCCACGACCCCCTCCCCTAGGCAATGAGCAGTTCTTC.

The CDR3 DNA reads TGTGCCACCAGCAGTGGCCTAGGGGTTACATACGAGCAGTACTTC. It translates to CATSSGLGVTYEQYF. The gene calls are TRBV15 and TRBJ2-7; perhaps TRBD1 as D (5 bases). Germline values: CDR1 LNHNV, CDR2 YYDKDF (reference sequence). The CDR3 is 15 residues long. Trimming left V 3 bases short and J 4 bases short, with 16 bases between.

This sequence joins TRBV6-2 or TRBV6-3 and TRBJ1-5; unclear D gene. CDR1 and CDR2 from the germline V gene are MNHEY and SVGEGT. V lost 2 bases, J lost 5 bases, and 4 bases lay in between. This CDR3 region has 12 residues. This CDR3 is CASSYRDQPQHF. The CDR3, as DNA: TGTGCCAGCAGTTACAGGGATCAGCCCCAGCATTTT.

V and J are TRBV5-4 and TRBJ2-7; TRBD1 matches 8 bases. Germline trimming cut 4 bases from V and 0 bases from J; bases unmatched to any gene: 6. The length of the CDR3 is 15 residues. Per germline, CDR1 SGHNT and CDR2 YYREEE (reference sequence). The CDR3 region has the DNA TGTGCCAGCAGCCAAACAGGGGGGAGCTCCTACGAGCAGTACTTC. Translating it yields CASSQTGGSSYEQYF.

This chain links TRBV6-1 with TRBJ1-2; 8 nucleotides match TRBD1. The germline CDR1 and CDR2 sequences are MNHNS and SASEGT. The CDR3 runs to 16 residues. Losses at the gene ends were 1 base for V and 4 bases for J; bases not matched to a gene: 8. CDR3: CASSEGTGWFIYGYTF. CDR3 DNA sequence: TGTGCCAGCAGTGAAGGGACAGGGTGGTTTATCTATGGCTACACCTTC.

This clone was counted once. The V and J genes are TRBV24-1 and TRBJ2-3, with 7 positions matching TRBD2. CDR1 is KGHDR and CDR2 is SFDVKD in the germline V gene. This CDR3 is built from 14 residues. Trimming took 9 bases from V and 5 from J; bases not matched to a gene: 10. The CDR3 loop is CATSSGGSGDTQYF. CDR3 in DNA: TGTGCCACCTCGTCGGGGGGTTCAGGAGATACGCAGTATTTT.

This clone appeared a few times. This chain joins TRBV2 and TRBJ1-6; D is possibly TRBD1 (5 bases). V lost 2 bases and J lost 7, with 12 bases in between. The CDR3 is made up of 15 amino acids. Germline lookup yields CDR1 SNHLY and CDR2 FYNNEI. As DNA, the CDR3 is TGTGCCAGCAGTGAACCCTGGGGACGGAATTCACCCCTCCACTTT. The encoded protein is CASSEPWGRNSPLHF. The full variable domain, rest sourced from reference TRBV2 and TRBJ1-6, is EPEVTQTPSHQVTQMGQEVILRCVPISNHLYFYWYRQILGQKVEFLVSFYNNEISEKSEIFDDQFSVERPDGSNFTLKIRSTKLEDSAMYFCASSEPWGRNSPLHFGNGTRLTVT.

The rearrangement links TRBV5-8 to TRBJ1-3; D is unclear. V was shortened by 0 bases and J by 0 bases, with 10 bases between the two germline ends. Germline CDR1 is SGHTS and CDR2 is YDEGEE. The CDR3 covers 16 residues. In DNA, the CDR3 is TGTGCCAGCAGCTTGGGGACTTACTCCTCTGGAAACACCATATATTTT. Its translation is CASSLGTYSSGNTIYF.

The chain recombines TRBV3-1 (or the pseudogene TRBV3-2) with TRBJ2-7; D unresolved. Per the germline V gene, CDR1 is LGHDT and CDR2 is YNNKEL (reference sequence). V lost 1 base, J lost 2 bases, and 6 bases lay in between. The CDR3 totals 13 residues. The CDR3 here is CASSQGIAYEQYF. For the CDR3, the DNA is TGTGCCAGCAGCCAAGGGATAGCCTACGAGCAGTACTTC.

A few counts support this clone. This rearrangement joins TRBV3-1 (or the pseudogene TRBV3-2) to TRBJ1-2; maybe TRBD1 (6 bases). This CDR3 spans 13 amino acids. V lost 4 bases, J lost 8 bases, and 14 bases lay in between. Germline V gives CDR1 LGHDT, CDR2 YNNKEL (reference sequence). The CDR3 nucleotides read TGTGCCAGCAGCCGGACAGACCCGCGGGGCTACACCTTC. This codes for CASSRTDPRGYTF.

This chain's CDR3 is CASSEPDFTGETEAFF. The CDR3 bases are TGTGCCAGCAGTGAACCCGACTTTACTGGGGAGACTGAAGCTTTCTTT. The rearrangement links TRBV6-1 to TRBJ1-1; no firm D call. Germline CDR1 and CDR2: MNHNS and SASEGT. The V and J ends lost 2 bases and 5 bases respectively, with 18 bases between them. The CDR3 is 16 amino acids.

The genes are TRBV9 and TRBJ2-1, with a tentative D call TRBD2 (5 bases). V lost 0 bases, J lost 2 bases, and 12 bases lay in between. This CDR3 comprises 16 residues. CDR1 SGDLS and CDR2 YYNGEE come from the germline V gene. The CDR3 loop reads CASSVDGGSTYNEQFF. The CDR3 coding sequence is TGTGCCAGCAGCGTAGATGGTGGGAGTACCTACAATGAGCAGTTCTTC.

This clone turned up a few times. The gene calls are TRBV7-9 and TRBJ1-6, with 11 bases identical to TRBD1. The CDR3 is 16 residues long. The germline V gene has CDR1 SEHNR and CDR2 FQNEAQ (reference sequence). V lost 5 bases, J lost 6 bases, and 6 bases stayed unmatched. The CDR3 region is CASSAGTGGVNSPLHF. The CDR3, as DNA: TGTGCCAGCAGCGCCGGGACAGGGGGTGTTAATTCACCCCTCCACTTT.

V gene TRBV11-3 combines with J gene TRBJ2-1; D not resolved. This CDR3 region has 14 residues. Deletions cut 1 base from V and 2 bases from J, with 6 bases between. Per the germline V gene, CDR1 is SGHNT and CDR2 is YENEEA. CDR3 sequence reads: CASSLAGPYNEQFF. For the CDR3, the DNA is TGTGCCAGCAGCTTAGCAGGACCCTACAATGAGCAGTTCTTC.

This clone turned up a few times. The J gene is TRBJ1-5, the V gene TRBV19; D uncertain. Trimming left V 3 bases short and J 6 bases short, with 15 bases between. The germline gives CDR1 LNHDA, CDR2 SQIVND (reference sequence). The CDR3 runs 15 residues. This CDR3 is CASSITGYEGQPQHF. The CDR3, as DNA: TGTGCCAGTAGTATCACGGGGTATGAAGGTCAGCCCCAGCATTTT.

The chain combines TRBV7-2 with TRBJ2-1; 8 nucleotides line up with TRBD2. The CDR3 runs to 14 residues. V was clipped by 6 bases and J by 5 bases; unmatched bases: 6. Germline CDR1 SGHTA, CDR2 FQGNSA. The CDR3 region has the DNA TGTGCCAGCAGAAGCGGGAGTGGCCACAATGAGCAGTTCTTC. Translated, it gives CASRSGSGHNEQFF. Complete variable domain (other parts from reference TRBV7-2 and TRBJ2-1): GAGVSQSPSNKVTEKGKDVELRCDPISGHTALYWYRQSLGQGLEFLIYFQGNSAPDKSGLPSDRFSAERTGGSVSTLTIQRTQQEDSAVYLCASRSGSGHNEQFFGPGTRLTVL.

This clone has a single count. The V gene is TRBV28, the J gene TRBJ1-2; D perhaps matches TRBD1 (6 bases). The CDR3 is 13 residues long. From germline, CDR1 is MDHEN and CDR2 SYDVKM. V was shortened by 6 bases and J by 4 bases, with 12 bases between the two germline ends. The CDR3 is CASRTGTAYGYTF. The DNA for the CDR3 is TGTGCCAGCAGAACAGGGACGGCCTATGGCTACACCTTC.

This chain joins TRBV4-1 and TRBJ2-2; 7 nucleotides line up with TRBD2. The CDR3 has 16 residues. Germline V gene lookup returns CDR1 MGHRA and CDR2 YSYEKL. V shed 1 base and J 4 bases; nucleotides not matched to a gene: 6. DNA for the CDR3: TGCGCCAGCAGCCAAGGCTTGGGGGGGAGCACCGGGGAGCTGTTTTTT. This encodes CASSQGLGGSTGELFF.